The next 31 T cell receptor beta chains were all read from a single sample in a study of identifying expanded T cells in peripheral blood. TCRdb keeps only in-frame clones here, not all; method: immunoSEQ multiplex PCR. The sample consists of about 91,000 clones, more than 70% of them appearing once. Sequenced sample: blood. The origin of the receptors is a person between 18 and 75 years old in good health.

The chain employs TRBV5-6 and TRBJ1-3, with 10 bases identical to TRBD1. The V gene's germline CDR1 is SGHDT and CDR2 YYEEEE. The CDR3 is 16 amino acids. After removal of 4 bases from V and 3 bases from J, the junction contained 7 bases not matched to a gene. The CDR3 reads CASSPGTGVFGNTIYF. The CDR3 nucleotides read TGTGCCAGCAGCCCCGGGACAGGGGTTTTTGGAAACACCATATATTTT. The full variable domain, completed using reference TRBV5-6 and TRBJ1-3, is DAGVTQSPTHLIKTRGQQVTLRCSPKSGHDTVSWYQQALGQGPQFIFQYYEEEERQRGNFPDRFSGHQFPNYSSELNVNALLLGDSALYLCASSPGTGVFGNTIYFGEGSWLTVV.

V gene TRBV7-2 combines with J gene TRBJ2-7, with 7 positions matching TRBD1. V was pared by 1 base and J by 2 bases, with 5 bases of the junction left unmatched. Germline V gene data show CDR1 as SGHTA and CDR2 as FQGNSA. The CDR3 loop spans 15 amino acids. CDR3: CASSLDEGAAYEQYF. CDR3 nucleotide sequence: TGTGCCAGCAGCTTAGATGAGGGGGCAGCCTACGAGCAGTACTTC. Variable domain in full (rest from reference TRBV7-2 and TRBJ2-7): GAGVSQSPSNKVTEKGKDVELRCDPISGHTALYWYRQSLGQGLEFLIYFQGNSAPDKSGLPSDRFSAERTGGSVSTLTIQRTQQEDSAVYLCASSLDEGAAYEQYFGPGTRLTVT.

This chain connects TRBV2 to TRBJ2-5; 9 bases are a match to TRBD2. This CDR3 is built from 15 residues. The germline V gene encodes CDR1 SNHLY and CDR2 FYNNEI. The trim removed 6 bases at V and 4 bases at J, leaving 9 bases unmatched. The CDR3 here is CASRGSGGGGETQYF. DNA for the CDR3: TGTGCCAGCAGGGGTAGCGGGGGCGGTGGAGAGACCCAGTACTTC. The whole variable domain, remainder taken from reference TRBV2 and TRBJ2-5, is EPEVTQTPSHQVTQMGQEVILRCVPISNHLYFYWYRQILGQKVEFLVSFYNNEISEKSEIFDDQFSVERPDGSNFTLKIRSTKLEDSAMYFCASRGSGGGGETQYFGPGTRLLVL.

This chain joins TRBV27 and TRBJ2-3; 15 bases are a match to TRBD2. In germline, CDR1 is MNHEY, CDR2 SMNVEV (reference sequence). Trimming took 4 bases from V and 5 from J; bases not matched to a gene: 7. This CDR3 is 17 amino acids long. The CDR3 region is CASSSRTSGRAIDTQYF. CDR3 bases: TGTGCCAGCAGTTCCCGGACTAGCGGGAGGGCGATAGATACGCAGTATTTT.

The chain recombines TRBV28 with TRBJ2-3; D is perhaps TRBD1 (5 bases). Per the germline V gene, CDR1 is MDHEN and CDR2 is SYDVKM. The CDR3 has 13 amino acids. V was clipped by 2 bases and J by 6 bases, with 9 bases between them. CDR3 sequence: CASSLTGWDTQYF. As DNA, the CDR3 is TGTGCCAGCAGTTTAACAGGTTGGGATACGCAGTATTTT.

This chain links TRBV4-1 with TRBJ2-7; 8 nucleotides match TRBD2. Per germline, CDR1 MGHRA and CDR2 YSYEKL. The CDR3 consists of 14 residues. V lost 1 base and J lost 6; bases outside the gene matches: 5. CDR3 in DNA: TGCGCCAGCAGCCAAGCCGGGACTAGGAGCGAGCAGTACTTC. It is translated as CASSQAGTRSEQYF.

In nucleotides, the CDR3 is TGTGCCAGCAGCGGACCTGGGACAGATACCCAAAACCCTCAAGAGACCCAGTACTTC. Its translation: CASSGPGTDTQNPQETQYF. The chain joins TRBV13 to TRBJ2-5, with 7 bases lining up with TRBD1. Germline loops: CDR1 PRHDT, CDR2 FYEKMQ (reference sequence). The ends lost 5 bases at V and 2 bases at J; junction bases unmatched: 20. The CDR3 loop spans 19 amino acids.

The genes are TRBV27 and TRBJ2-7; 7 bases match TRBD2. CDR3 size: 11 residues. Losses at the gene ends were 6 bases for V and 5 bases for J; bases not matched to a gene: 1. CDR1 and CDR2 from the germline V gene are MNHEY and SMNVEV (reference sequence). The CDR3 sequence is CASSRGDEQYF. The CDR3, as DNA: TGTGCCAGCAGCCGGGGGGACGAGCAGTACTTC.

The chain uses TRBV7-3 and TRBJ2-1; perhaps TRBD1 as D (5 bases). CDR1 and CDR2 from the germline V gene are SGHTA and FQGTGA. Trimming shortened V by 1 base and J by 9 bases, and 28 bases separated the two germline ends. This CDR3 is 19 amino acids long. The chain's CDR3 is CASSLSRQGRTPDVGEQFF. The CDR3 DNA sequence: TGTGCCAGCAGCTTAAGCCGGCAGGGAAGGACCCCCGATGTCGGTGAGCAGTTCTTC.

The chain couples TRBV19 to TRBJ2-2, with D perhaps being TRBD1 or TRBD2 (5 bases each). V lost 8 bases, J lost 0 bases, and 22 bases lay in between. This CDR3 has 18 amino acids. Germline loops: CDR1 LNHDA, CDR2 SQIVND (reference sequence). The CDR3 here is CASGAGTSDVANTGELFF. The CDR3 DNA follows: TGTGCCAGTGGCGCCGGGACGTCAGACGTCGCGAACACCGGGGAGCTGTTTTTT.

CDR3 protein: CASSYSGPHHAELFF. The DNA of the CDR3 is TGTGCCAGCAGTTACTCGGGACCGCACCACGCGGAACTGTTTTTT. This rearrangement joins TRBV6-5 to TRBJ1-4; tentatively, D is TRBD1 (5 bases). The CDR3 has 15 residues. Trimming took off 0 bases at V and 12 bases at J, with 17 bases between the two ends. From germline, CDR1 is MNHEY and CDR2 SVGAGI.

The rearrangement links TRBV30 to TRBJ1-3; 7 bases match TRBD1. J lost 2 bases, V lost 1 base, and 2 bases had no gene match. The germline CDR1 and CDR2 sequences are GTSNPN and SVGIG (reference sequence). This CDR3 is 14 amino acids long. The CDR3 sequence: CAWSDRGPGNTIYF. The DNA of the CDR3 is TGTGCCTGGAGTGACAGGGGCCCTGGAAACACCATATATTTT.

The chain recombines TRBV30 with TRBJ1-1; tentative D call: TRBD1 (5 bases). Germline CDR1 reads GTSNPN; CDR2 reads SVGIG (reference sequence). The CDR3 has 11 amino acids. Trimming removed 2 bases at V and 10 bases at J, with 11 bases between. The CDR3 DNA is TGTGCCTGGAGTTCAGGGAACGGAGCTTTCTTT. Its protein is CAWSSGNGAFF.

This chain connects TRBV7-3 to TRBJ1-1, with unresolved D. From germline, CDR1 is SGHTA and CDR2 FQGTGA. V was shortened by 5 bases and J by 5 bases, with 15 bases between the two germline ends. The CDR3 sequence is 14 residues long. The CDR3 sequence: CASSPGLLETEAFF. The CDR3 DNA reads as TGTGCCAGCAGCCCCGGACTGTTGGAAACTGAAGCTTTCTTT.

As to this clone: One end of the junction varies from germline; a read error may be responsible. This rearrangement joins TRBV2 to TRBJ2-5, with D tentatively TRBD1 or TRBD2 (6 bases each). CDR3 length: 12 residues. The germline gives CDR1 SNHLY, CDR2 FYNNEI. The CDR3 reads CASSEGDGGPDF. The DNA of the CDR3 is TGTGCCAGCAGTGAAGGGGACGGGGGCCCTGACTTC.

This chain uses TRBV30 with TRBJ2-2; 8 bases agree with TRBD2. CDR1 GTSNPN and CDR2 SVGIG come from the germline V gene (reference sequence). The V segment lost 0 bases and the J segment 6 bases; nucleotides outside the gene matches: 6. This CDR3 spans 15 amino acids. In nucleotides, the CDR3 is TGTGCCTGGAGTGTACGCGGACTAGCACCCGGGGAGCTGTTTTTT. Its translation is CAWSVRGLAPGELFF.

The genes are TRBV11-2 and TRBJ2-2; tentatively, D is TRBD1 (6 bases). The CDR3 length is 16 residues. Trimming cost V 4 bases and J 4 bases, with 16 bases left between them. Germline lookup yields CDR1 SGHAT and CDR2 FQNNGV. CDR3 sequence: CASSSIHRATTGELFF. Written as DNA, the CDR3 is TGTGCCAGCAGCTCAATCCACAGGGCCACCACCGGGGAGCTGTTTTTT.

This clone was seen a single time. The chain is built from TRBV19 and TRBJ1-5; 9 bases are a match to TRBD1. The V gene end was trimmed by 8 bases and the J gene end by 1 base; junction bases not matched to a gene: 15. Germline assignment: CDR1 LNHDA and CDR2 SQIVND (reference sequence). This CDR3 has 18 residues. The DNA of the CDR3 is TGTGCCAGTCGGGGAGGGACAGGGAGCACGACGAGCAATCAGCCCCAGCATTTT. Amino acids: CASRGGTGSTTSNQPQHF.

This clone was recorded only once. The J gene is TRBJ2-1, the V gene TRBV9; D unclear. V was cut by 0 bases and J by 3 bases, with 13 bases left in between. The CDR3 has 16 amino acids. Germline lookup yields CDR1 SGDLS and CDR2 YYNGEE. CDR3 nucleotides: TGTGCCAGCAGCGTAGGGGGAAGGCTAAGCTACAATGAGCAGTTCTTC. Translation: CASSVGGRLSYNEQFF.

CDR3 residues: CASSLLGGDQPQHF. The CDR3 DNA reads as TGTGCCAGCAGTTTATTGGGAGGGGATCAGCCCCAGCATTTT. The genes are TRBV27 and TRBJ1-5; D is perhaps TRBD1 (5 bases). V lost 1 base and J 5 bases, leaving 9 bases between the germline ends. CDR1 and CDR2 from the germline V gene are MNHEY and SMNVEV (reference sequence). The CDR3 runs 14 residues.

This CDR3 is CASSLGQGTGELFF. The DNA for the CDR3 is TGCGCCAGCAGCTTGGGCCAGGGGACCGGGGAGCTGTTTTTT. This chain links TRBV5-1 with TRBJ2-2; D possibly corresponds to TRBD1 (6 bases). The length of the CDR3 is 14 residues. V was pared by 0 bases and J by 5 bases, with 8 bases between. Germline V gene sequence: CDR1 SGHRS, CDR2 YFSETQ.

The chain has TRBV15 and TRBJ2-3; D could derive from TRBD1 or TRBD2 (5 bases each). V was shortened by 0 bases and J by 2 bases, with 12 bases between the two germline ends. CDR1 is LNHNV, CDR2 YYDKDF, per germline (reference sequence). The CDR3 is 16 residues long. Here the CDR3 DNA reads TGTGCCACCAGCAGAGATCCCGGGGCCAACACAGATACGCAGTATTTT. Amino acid sequence: CATSRDPGANTDTQYF.

The chain carries TRBV4-1 and TRBJ1-5, with no clear D. Germline values: CDR1 MGHRA, CDR2 YSYEKL. V was trimmed by 4 bases and J by 2 bases, leaving 9 bases between them. The CDR3 is 14 amino acids. CDR3 bases: TGCGCCAGCAGCCCAGCCGGAGGCAATCAGCCCCAGCATTTT. Translating it yields CASSPAGGNQPQHF.

The genes are TRBV28 and TRBJ1-1, with D perhaps TRBD1 (5 bases). Germline CDR1 MDHEN, CDR2 SYDVKM. Trimming took 10 bases from V and 3 from J, leaving 18 bases between them. The CDR3 covers 14 residues. CDR3: CATTYHGADTEAFF. The CDR3 DNA is TGTGCCACCACATACCACGGGGCGGACACTGAAGCTTTCTTT.

The chain employs TRBV19 and TRBJ2-4; no clear D gene. The germline V gene encodes CDR1 LNHDA and CDR2 SQIVND (reference sequence). The V and J ends lost 3 bases and 1 base respectively, with 13 bases between them. There are 16 residues in the CDR3. The CDR3 DNA sequence: TGTGCCAGTAGTATTAGGGAAGTCGGTGCCAAAAACATTCAGTACTTC. It translates to CASSIREVGAKNIQYF. The whole variable domain, filled in from reference TRBV19 and TRBJ2-4, reads DGGITQSPKYLFRKEGQNVTLSCEQNLNHDAMYWYRQDPGQGLRLIYYSQIVNDFQKGDIAEGYSVSREKKESFPLTVTSAQKNPTAFYLCASSIREVGAKNIQYFGAGTRLSVL.

This chain joins TRBV19 and TRBJ1-5, with 9 bases that match TRBD1. The CDR3 has 16 amino acids. Trimming removed 5 bases from V and 3 bases from J; junction bases left unmatched: 8. Germline V lookup: CDR1 LNHDA, CDR2 SQIVND (reference sequence). The CDR3 sequence: CASSPHRDRVNQPQHF. In nucleotides, the CDR3 is TGTGCCAGTAGTCCCCACCGGGACAGGGTCAATCAGCCCCAGCATTTT.

The chain links TRBV19 to TRBJ2-4; a possible D gene is TRBD2 (6 bases). Germline CDR1 and CDR2: LNHDA and SQIVND (reference sequence). This CDR3 contains 14 residues. The ends were cut back, 5 bases at V and 1 base at J, with 9 bases in the middle. CDR3 sequence (DNA): TGTGCCAGTAGTCAGGGACTGGCCAAAAACATTCAGTACTTC. Translating it yields CASSQGLAKNIQYF. The complete variable domain, with remaining parts taken from reference TRBV19 and TRBJ2-4, reads DGGITQSPKYLFRKEGQNVTLSCEQNLNHDAMYWYRQDPGQGLRLIYYSQIVNDFQKGDIAEGYSVSREKKESFPLTVTSAQKNPTAFYLCASSQGLAKNIQYFGAGTRLSVL.

V gene TRBV19 combines with J gene TRBJ1-1; D perhaps matches TRBD1 (5 bases). Deletions cut 4 bases from V and 5 bases from J, with 17 bases between. This CDR3 comprises 15 residues. From germline, CDR1 is LNHDA and CDR2 SQIVND (reference sequence). The CDR3 sequence: CASSTITGPSTEAFF. The CDR3 nucleotides read TGTGCCAGTAGTACCATTACAGGTCCGTCAACTGAAGCTTTCTTT.

The chain links TRBV27 to TRBJ2-1; perhaps D is TRBD1 or TRBD2 (5 bases each). Trimming took off 6 bases at V and 4 bases at J, with 13 bases between the two ends. The CDR3 runs 14 residues. CDR1 MNHEY and CDR2 SMNVEV come from the germline V gene (reference sequence). CDR3 coding DNA: TGTGCCAGCAGGGGACCCGACAGATACAATGAGCAGTTCTTC. Protein product: CASRGPDRYNEQFF.

The rearrangement links TRBV5-1 to TRBJ1-2; D remains unclear. The CDR3 is made up of 13 amino acids. Trimming cost V 6 bases and J 4 bases, with 13 bases left between them. Germline V CDR1 and CDR2: SGHRS, YFSETQ. The CDR3 sequence: CASTSGRSYGYTF. The CDR3 DNA follows: TGCGCCAGCACCTCGGGCCGGAGCTATGGCTACACCTTC. Drawing the rest from reference TRBV5-1 and TRBJ1-2, the complete variable domain is KAGVTQTPRYLIKTRGQQVTLSCSPISGHRSVSWYQQTPGQGLQFLFEYFSETQRNKGNFPGRFSGRQFSNSRSEMNVSTLELGDSALYLCASTSGRSYGYTFGSGTRLTVV.

The V and J genes are TRBV5-1 and TRBJ2-3; 7 bases align to TRBD2. CDR1 and CDR2 from the germline V gene are SGHRS and YFSETQ. Trimming took 2 bases from V and 5 from J; bases not matched to a gene: 14. The CDR3 loop spans 17 amino acids. For the CDR3, the DNA is TGCGCCAGCAGCTTCGGGCTACGCGGGGGTCCGGGAGATACGCAGTATTTT. Translation gives CASSFGLRGGPGDTQYF.